Shown below are 28 T cell receptor beta chains from a single sample sequenced in a study of shared clonotypes between healthy human individuals. Naive CD8 populations comprised CD45RO-negative cells positively selected for CCR7, excluding terminally differentiated effector memory CD45RA+ cells. Here immunoSEQ multiplex PCR was the method, and the copy in TCRdb shows in-frame clones only, minus some. Here the sample spans 650,000 to 800,000 clones, approximately 90% being singletons. The sequenced material came from naive CD8+ T cells sorted from blood. The receptors come from a man aged 25-45 years in good health.

This chain uses TRBV5-4 with TRBJ2-3; D unresolved. Trimming shortened V by 4 bases and J by 5 bases, and 17 bases separated the two germline ends. Germline CDR1 SGHNT, CDR2 YYREEE (reference sequence). This CDR3 spans 15 amino acids. CDR3 amino acids: CASSPSPSTGDTQYF. CDR3 sequence (DNA): TGTGCCAGCAGCCCAAGCCCCAGCACCGGAGATACGCAGTATTTT.

The chain has TRBV30 and TRBJ1-1; TRBD1 matches 8 bases. CDR1 and CDR2 from the germline V gene are GTSNPN and SVGIG (reference sequence). With 4 bases clipped from V and 1 base from J, the junction kept 8 bases outside the gene matches. This CDR3 spans 15 amino acids. The CDR3 spells CAWTRTGWGNTEAFF. In DNA, the CDR3 is TGTGCCTGGACCAGGACAGGGTGGGGGAACACTGAAGCTTTCTTT.

This chain links TRBV4-1 with TRBJ2-2; 9 bases map to TRBD1. The junction had 4 bases not matched to a gene; V was cut back by 5 bases and J by 6 bases. The CDR3 is made up of 14 amino acids. The germline V gene encodes CDR1 MGHRA and CDR2 YSYEKL. The CDR3 bases are TGCGCCAGCAGCGGGACAGGGAGATCCGGGGAGCTGTTTTTT. It specifies CASSGTGRSGELFF.

This clone is a singleton in its sample. The V call is TRBV2, the J call TRBJ1-2; TRBD1 aligns across 9 bases. This CDR3 region has 18 residues. V shed 6 bases and J 3 bases; nucleotides not matched to a gene: 17. Looked up from germline, CDR1 is SNHLY and CDR2 is FYNNEI. CDR3 sequence: CASRETWDREGSDYGYTF. The CDR3 DNA sequence: TGTGCCAGCAGGGAGACCTGGGACAGGGAAGGATCCGACTATGGCTACACCTTC. Full variable domain (remainder filled in from reference TRBV2 and TRBJ1-2): EPEVTQTPSHQVTQMGQEVILRCVPISNHLYFYWYRQILGQKVEFLVSFYNNEISEKSEIFDDQFSVERPDGSNFTLKIRSTKLEDSAMYFCASRETWDREGSDYGYTFGSGTRLTVV.

The chain couples TRBV27 to TRBJ1-5; D remains unclear. The germline V gene encodes CDR1 MNHEY and CDR2 SMNVEV (reference sequence). V lost 8 bases and J 4 bases, leaving 3 bases between the germline ends. The CDR3 sequence is 10 residues long. CDR3 sequence: CASGNQPQHF. The CDR3 nucleotides read TGTGCCAGCGGTAATCAGCCCCAGCATTTT.

Notes on this clone: This sample also contains other DNA sequences that code for the same CDR3. V and J are TRBV4-1 and TRBJ2-7; TRBD1 might be the D (5 bases). Germline V CDR1 and CDR2: MGHRA, YSYEKL. V dropped 1 base and J dropped 3 bases, with 13 bases sitting between them. The CDR3 consists of 15 residues. The CDR3 region is CASSQAGQGGYEQYF. CDR3 DNA sequence: TGCGCCAGCAGCCAAGCGGGTCAGGGTGGCTACGAGCAGTACTTC.

This chain links TRBV5-1 with TRBJ2-7, with D tentatively TRBD1 (7 bases). Germline V gene lookup returns CDR1 SGHRS and CDR2 YFSETQ. The CDR3 length is 13 residues. Deletions cut 5 bases from V and 4 bases from J, with 13 bases between. This CDR3 is CASRATGRYEQYF. For the CDR3, the DNA is TGCGCCAGCAGAGCGACAGGGAGGTACGAGCAGTACTTC.

V usage is TRBV27 and J usage is TRBJ1-5; D is unresolved. The CDR3 consists of 16 residues. Germline CDR1 reads MNHEY; CDR2 reads SMNVEV (reference sequence). Trimming took off 0 bases at V and 5 bases at J, with 14 bases between the two ends. CDR3 region: CASSLSVENPYQPQHF. The CDR3 DNA is TGTGCCAGCAGTTTATCGGTAGAGAACCCGTATCAGCCCCAGCATTTT.

This chain links TRBV28 with TRBJ1-1; 10 nucleotides line up with TRBD1. The CDR3 extends over 17 amino acids. Germline V gives CDR1 MDHEN, CDR2 SYDVKM. Germline trimming cut 4 bases from V and 0 bases from J; bases unmatched to any gene: 8. The CDR3 DNA follows: TGTGCCAGCAGTTCCCCGGGACAGGGGTTAATGAACACTGAAGCTTTCTTT. It translates to CASSSPGQGLMNTEAFF.

V is TRBV29-1 and J is TRBJ2-1; 7 bases are a match to TRBD2. CDR3 length: 15 amino acids. Germline trimming cut 2 bases from V and 5 bases from J; bases unmatched to any gene: 9. CDR1 is SQVTM and CDR2 is ANQGSEA in the germline V gene. CDR3 nucleotide sequence: TGCAGCGTTGAACCATTGACTAGCACAGACAATGAGCAGTTCTTC. Its protein is CSVEPLTSTDNEQFF.

This clone occurred once. This chain links TRBV30 with TRBJ2-1; TRBD2 aligns across 12 bases. With 5 bases clipped from V and 4 bases from J, the junction kept 3 bases outside the gene matches. CDR1 GTSNPN and CDR2 SVGIG come from the germline V gene (reference sequence). This CDR3 spans 14 amino acids. CDR3 sequence reads: CAWGLAGSYNEQFF. CDR3 nucleotide sequence: TGTGCCTGGGGACTAGCGGGATCTTACAATGAGCAGTTCTTC.

The chain joins TRBV9 to TRBJ2-5, with TRBD2 matching over 9 bases. The ends lost 0 bases at V and 4 bases at J; junction bases unmatched: 7. CDR1 SGDLS and CDR2 YYNGEE come from the germline V gene. This CDR3 has 16 residues. DNA for the CDR3: TGTGCCAGCAGCGTAGCTAAGGAACTAGCGGGAGAGACCCAGTACTTC. This sequence encodes CASSVAKELAGETQYF.

The V gene is TRBV2, the J gene TRBJ2-7; D is ambiguous. V dropped 9 bases and J dropped 2 bases, with 11 bases sitting between them. Germline-derived CDR1 and CDR2 are SNHLY and FYNNEI. The CDR3 covers 12 residues. CDR3 sequence (DNA): TGTGCCAGTTTATCAAAGACCTACGAGCAGTACTTC. Translating gives CASLSKTYEQYF. Full variable domain (missing parts from reference TRBV2 and TRBJ2-7): EPEVTQTPSHQVTQMGQEVILRCVPISNHLYFYWYRQILGQKVEFLVSFYNNEISEKSEIFDDQFSVERPDGSNFTLKIRSTKLEDSAMYFCASLSKTYEQYFGPGTRLTVT.

The chain combines TRBV28 with TRBJ1-5; 9 bases line up with TRBD1. The CDR3 consists of 16 residues. Losses at the gene ends were 5 bases for V and 4 bases for J; bases not matched to a gene: 9. Germline CDR1 is MDHEN and CDR2 is SYDVKM. This CDR3 reads CASSTGDRAGNQPQHF. In DNA form, the CDR3 reads TGTGCCAGCAGTACCGGGGACAGGGCAGGGAATCAGCCCCAGCATTTT.

The chain links TRBV7-9 to TRBJ2-7; D is uncertain. CDR1 and CDR2 from the germline V gene are SEHNR and FQNEAQ (reference sequence). CDR3 length equals 12 residues. Trimming left V 2 bases short and J 5 bases short, with 7 bases between. The CDR3 bases are TGTGCCAGCAGCTTAACCTGGAACGAGCAGTACTTC. Its translation: CASSLTWNEQYF.

V gene TRBV2 combines with J gene TRBJ1-4, with D unresolved. The CDR3 extends over 12 amino acids. Germline CDR1 is SNHLY and CDR2 is FYNNEI. V lost 6 bases, J lost 8 bases, and 10 bases lay in between. The CDR3 bases are TGTGCCAGCAGCCGACTGCTGGAAAAACTGTTTTTT. Its protein is CASSRLLEKLFF.

The chain links TRBV5-5 to TRBJ2-3, with TRBD1 identical over 9 bases. CDR1 SGHKS and CDR2 YYEKEE come from the germline V gene (reference sequence). This CDR3 contains 14 residues. Trimming cost V 3 bases and J 2 bases; bases outside gene matches: 1. The DNA of the CDR3 is TGTGCCAGCAGCTGGACAGGGGTCACAGATACGCAGTATTTT. Its protein product is CASSWTGVTDTQYF.

The chain recombines TRBV15 with TRBJ2-2, with TRBD2 matching 13 bases. V lost 1 base to trimming and J lost 8 bases; unmatched junction nucleotides: 1. Looked up from germline, CDR1 is LNHNV and CDR2 is YYDKDF (reference sequence). The CDR3 covers 15 residues. This chain's CDR3 is CATSRGTSGSGELFF. As DNA, the CDR3 is TGTGCCACCAGCAGAGGGACTAGCGGGAGTGGGGAGCTGTTTTTT.

This chain connects TRBV2 to TRBJ1-5, with D unresolved. The ends were cut back, 4 bases at V and 0 bases at J, with 13 bases in the middle. This CDR3 is 16 amino acids long. CDR1 and CDR2 (germline): SNHLY, FYNNEI. The CDR3 here is CASSGTGGNSNQPQHF. DNA of the CDR3: TGTGCCAGCAGTGGGACGGGCGGGAATAGCAATCAGCCCCAGCATTTT.

The rearrangement joins TRBV7-2 to TRBJ2-2; TRBD1 might be the D (6 bases). The CDR3 length is 14 residues. The germline V gene encodes CDR1 SGHTA and CDR2 FQGNSA. Trimming left V 5 bases short and J 4 bases short, with 11 bases between. The chain's CDR3 is CASSLQQGTGELFF. Written as DNA, the CDR3 is TGTGCCAGCAGCCTCCAACAGGGCACCGGGGAGCTGTTTTTT.

The chain uses TRBV27 and TRBJ2-7, with TRBD2 identical over 13 bases. Per the germline V gene, CDR1 is MNHEY and CDR2 is SMNVEV (reference sequence). V trimming: 0 bases; J trimming: 1 base; junction bases outside the gene matches: 9. This CDR3 region has 19 residues. CDR3 DNA sequence: TGTGCCAGCAGTTTATCGGAGACTAGCGGGAGGATAAGATCCTACGAGCAGTACTTC. Its protein product is CASSLSETSGRIRSYEQYF.

The chain carries TRBV6-5 and TRBJ2-2; 8 positions match TRBD2. Trimming cost V 4 bases and J 4 bases; bases outside gene matches: 5. From germline, CDR1 is MNHEY and CDR2 SVGAGI. The CDR3 sequence is 15 residues long. The CDR3 bases are TGTGCCAGCAGTTCATCAGCGGGGGCCACCGGGGAGCTGTTTTTT. Translated, it gives CASSSSAGATGELFF.

The gene calls are TRBV6-6 and TRBJ2-1; 10 nucleotides agree with TRBD2. The V gene end was trimmed by 2 bases and the J gene end by 4 bases; junction bases not matched to a gene: 5. The CDR3 is made up of 16 amino acids. Germline values: CDR1 MNHNY, CDR2 SVGAGI (reference sequence). The CDR3 nucleotides are TGTGCCAGCAGTTACGATAGGACTAGCGGATACAATGAGCAGTTCTTC. It translates to CASSYDRTSGYNEQFF.

In nucleotides, the CDR3 is TGTGCCAGCAGCCAAGACGGGATTGCGGGACAGGGAGGCTACGAGCAGTACTTC. The encoded protein is CASSQDGIAGQGGYEQYF. This chain uses TRBV7-9 with TRBJ2-7, with 9 bases that match TRBD1. Germline V gene sequence: CDR1 SEHNR, CDR2 FQNEAQ (reference sequence). Trimming cost V 5 bases and J 3 bases; bases outside gene matches: 17. The CDR3 has 18 amino acids.

V usage is TRBV27 and J usage is TRBJ1-4; D gene uncertain. This CDR3 spans 14 amino acids. V was trimmed by 2 bases and J by 1 base, leaving 5 bases between them. CDR1 and CDR2 (germline): MNHEY, SMNVEV (reference sequence). CDR3 loop: CASSLGRTNEKLFF. In nucleotides, the CDR3 is TGTGCCAGCAGTTTAGGGAGAACTAATGAAAAACTGTTTTTT.

As DNA, the CDR3 is TGTGCCAGCAGCATAAGACTAGCGGGAAGGTATGAGCAGTTCTTC. Protein product: CASSIRLAGRYEQFF. The rearrangement uses TRBV5-6 and TRBJ2-1; 11 nucleotides line up with TRBD2. After removal of 4 bases from V and 8 bases from J, the junction contained 8 bases not matched to a gene. The length of the CDR3 is 15 residues. Germline V gene data show CDR1 as SGHDT and CDR2 as YYEEEE. The full variable domain, with the rest looked up from reference TRBV5-6 and TRBJ2-1, is DAGVTQSPTHLIKTRGQQVTLRCSPKSGHDTVSWYQQALGQGPQFIFQYYEEEERQRGNFPDRFSGHQFPNYSSELNVNALLLGDSALYLCASSIRLAGRYEQFFGPGTRLTVL.

The rearrangement joins TRBV29-1 to TRBJ1-1; a possible D gene is TRBD1 (6 bases). Germline values: CDR1 SQVTM, CDR2 ANQGSEA. The CDR3 consists of 14 residues. The V and J ends lost 3 bases and 4 bases respectively, with 15 bases between them. The CDR3 reads CSVDSTGGITEAFF. In nucleotides, the CDR3 is TGCAGCGTTGATTCGACAGGAGGGATCACTGAAGCTTTCTTT.

As to this clone: Mismatch with germline at one junction end may stem from a read error. The rearrangement uses TRBV6-5 and TRBJ2-1; D may correspond to TRBD1 or TRBD2 (5 bases each). The CDR3 has 12 residues. Germline-derived CDR1 and CDR2 are MNHEY and SVGAGI. The CDR3 region is CASSYRDRVGLF. In nucleotides, the CDR3 is TGTGCCAGCAGTTATCGGGACCGGGTGGGGCTCTTC.